A single T cell receptor beta chain is shown here with its context. Its antigen is not identified. This sample was taken from a study of beta chain features in type 1 diabetes. The overall study: Examination spanned around 110,000,000 sorted cells from all samples. Whole-study findings and limits: PCR might favor shorter templates, but any such skew would affect patients and controls equally. Moderately but significantly shorter TCRB CDR3s were found in Type 1 diabetes patients in all four CD4+ subsets.

All of the isolated RNA was reverse transcribed, so expressed TCRB transcripts were sequenced. Sequencing was performed with immunoSEQ multiplex PCR; in TCRdb, only in-frame clones are kept and a portion is missing. This table has some 150,000 clones, 48% appearing once. V trimming: 8 bases; J trimming: 4 bases; junction bases outside the gene matches: 14. CDR3 length: 17 residues. The germline CDR1 and CDR2 sequences are SNHLY and FYNNEI. The genes are TRBV2 and TRBJ2-1; 10 bases are a match to TRBD2. The receptor was derived from a man between 18 and 35 years old in good health. The sequenced material came from Tregs from blood. The CDR3 reads CASWGLSSSGSYNEQFF. As DNA, the CDR3 is TGTGCCAGCTGGGGGCTATCATCTAGCGGGAGTTACAATGAGCAGTTCTTC.